The 26 T cell receptor beta chains listed next were all sequenced from one sample in a study of cytomegalovirus exposure and HLA in healthy donors. The PCR made use of 60 Vbeta and 13 Jbeta primers. Sequenced by immunoSEQ multiplex PCR; TCRdb stores in-frame clones only, minus some. The table records 150,000 to 200,000 clones, approximately 86% of them present only once. Input material: PBMCs. These TCRs come from a young woman in good health and CMV-seronegative.

The chain combines TRBV19 with TRBJ1-5, with D unresolved. V gave up 4 bases and J gave up 0 bases, with 10 bases separating them. Looked up from germline, CDR1 is LNHDA and CDR2 is SQIVND (reference sequence). The CDR3 is 15 amino acids. The CDR3 coding sequence is TGTGCCAGTAGTAAGATCCAGAATAGCAATCAGCCCCAGCATTTT. Translating gives CASSKIQNSNQPQHF.

This rearrangement joins TRBV4-1 to TRBJ2-3; D is uncertain. V lost 1 base, J lost 6 bases, and 8 bases lay in between. The germline V gene encodes CDR1 MGHRA and CDR2 YSYEKL. The CDR3 is 13 amino acids. Here the CDR3 DNA reads TGCGCCAGCAGCCAAGTTACCGAGGATACGCAGTATTTT. It translates to CASSQVTEDTQYF.

The chain joins TRBV6-5 to TRBJ2-7; D perhaps matches TRBD1 (5 bases). V lost 6 bases, J lost 5 bases, and 11 bases lay in between. The CDR3 covers 12 residues. CDR1 is MNHEY, CDR2 SVGAGI, per germline. CDR3: CASRHTGNEQYF. The CDR3 DNA follows: TGTGCCAGCAGACATACAGGCAACGAGCAGTACTTC.

V gene TRBV5-8 combines with J gene TRBJ1-5; D is uncertain. Germline V gene lookup returns CDR1 SGHTS and CDR2 YDEGEE. V was clipped by 4 bases and J by 3 bases, with 14 bases between them. This CDR3 comprises 15 residues. The CDR3: CASSRELYLNQPQHF. The CDR3 DNA sequence: TGTGCCAGCAGCCGGGAGCTTTATCTCAATCAGCCCCAGCATTTT. Filled out from reference TRBV5-8 and TRBJ1-5, the complete variable domain reads EAGVTQSPTHLIKTRGQQATLRCSPISGHTSVYWYQQALGLGLQFLLWYDEGEERNRGNFPPRFSGRQFPNYSSELNVNALELEDSALYLCASSRELYLNQPQHFGDGTRLSIL.

The J gene is TRBJ2-1, the V gene TRBV28; no definite D call. Per the germline V gene, CDR1 is MDHEN and CDR2 is SYDVKM. V was shortened by 0 bases and J by 6 bases, with 15 bases between the two germline ends. The CDR3 loop spans 16 amino acids. The DNA of the CDR3 is TGTGCCAGCAGTTTATGGGAAAACGGGTTAAGCAATGAGCAGTTCTTC. Its protein product is CASSLWENGLSNEQFF.

The chain uses TRBV6-5 and TRBJ1-2; TRBD1 is a possible D gene (6 bases). The CDR3 sequence is 14 residues long. With 2 bases removed from V and 5 bases from J, the gap between germline ends came to 12 bases. The V gene's germline CDR1 is MNHEY and CDR2 SVGAGI. In nucleotides, the CDR3 is TGTGCCAGCAGTTACGCAGGGGCCATATATGGCTACACCTTC. Protein sequence: CASSYAGAIYGYTF.

CDR3 nucleotide sequence: TGTGCCAGCAGCCCTCATATGACAGGTTATAATTCACCCCTCCACTTT. It translates to CASSPHMTGYNSPLHF. The chain links TRBV7-8 to TRBJ1-6; D possibly corresponds to TRBD1 (6 bases). Deletions cut 5 bases from V and 4 bases from J, with 15 bases between. Germline CDR1 SGHVS, CDR2 FQNEAQ. The CDR3 is 16 residues long. The full variable domain, its missing parts supplied by reference TRBV7-8 and TRBJ1-6, is GAGVSQSPRYKVAKRGQDVALRCDPISGHVSLFWYQQALGQGPEFLTYFQNEAQLDKSGLPSDRFFAERPEGSVSTLKIQRTQQEDSAVYLCASSPHMTGYNSPLHFGNGTRLTVT.

This clone was seen once. This chain connects TRBV5-4 to TRBJ1-5; tentative D call: TRBD1 (5 bases). Germline CDR1 and CDR2: SGHNT and YYREEE (reference sequence). V was cut by 3 bases and J by 0 bases, with 13 bases left in between. This CDR3 comprises 16 residues. The DNA for the CDR3 is TGTGCCAGCAGCTCGGGGGGACGGTATAGCAATCAGCCCCAGCATTTT. Its protein is CASSSGGRYSNQPQHF.

The chain combines TRBV27 with TRBJ1-2; 10 bases map to TRBD1. This CDR3 is 15 amino acids long. Germline V lookup: CDR1 MNHEY, CDR2 SMNVEV (reference sequence). The V and J ends lost 2 bases and 5 bases, in that order; junction bases with no gene match: 5. The CDR3 region is CASSLGTGAAYGYTF. The CDR3 DNA reads TGTGCCAGCAGTTTAGGGACAGGGGCGGCATATGGCTACACCTTC.

V and J are TRBV30 and TRBJ2-1; no clear D. Per the germline V gene, CDR1 is GTSNPN and CDR2 is SVGIG (reference sequence). The CDR3 has 15 residues. V was trimmed by 2 bases and J by 8 bases, leaving 19 bases between them. The CDR3 loop reads CAWSPHRVIADEQFF. The CDR3 nucleotides are TGTGCCTGGAGTCCCCATCGGGTCATAGCCGATGAGCAGTTCTTC.

The rearrangement uses TRBV28 and TRBJ2-5; a possible D gene is TRBD1 (5 bases). Germline assignment: CDR1 MDHEN and CDR2 SYDVKM. This CDR3 comprises 13 residues. The V end was cut by 2 bases, the J end by 5 bases, with 9 bases between. CDR3 nucleotides: TGTGCCAGCAGTTTACAGGGAATCGAGACCCAGTACTTC. Encoded protein: CASSLQGIETQYF.

This rearrangement joins TRBV5-1 to TRBJ2-2; 9 bases map to TRBD1. Losses at the gene ends were 5 bases for V and 5 bases for J; bases not matched to a gene: 7. Germline-derived CDR1 and CDR2 are SGHRS and YFSETQ. CDR3 size: 15 residues. CDR3: CASSYGTGLTGELFF. CDR3 bases: TGCGCCAGCAGTTACGGGACAGGGTTAACCGGGGAGCTGTTTTTT.

The gene calls are TRBV4-2 and TRBJ2-2, with 8 bases lining up with TRBD1. The germline V gene encodes CDR1 LGHNA and CDR2 YNFKEQ. The V and J ends lost 4 bases and 6 bases, in that order; junction bases with no gene match: 1. CDR3 size: 13 residues. Here the CDR3 DNA reads TGTGCCAGCAGCCGACAGGGGCCCGGGGAGCTGTTTTTT. Residues: CASSRQGPGELFF.

The chain has TRBV29-1 and TRBJ1-2; 9 positions agree with TRBD1. Germline lookup yields CDR1 SQVTM and CDR2 ANQGSEA. The CDR3 spans 14 residues. V lost 2 bases and J lost 2; bases outside the gene matches: 3. The CDR3 region has the DNA TGCAGCGTTGAACCGGGACAGGGAAACTATGGCTACACCTTC. Translated, it gives CSVEPGQGNYGYTF.

This chain joins TRBV19 and TRBJ1-1; D gene unclear. Trimming took off 7 bases at V and 8 bases at J, with 20 bases between the two ends. There are 14 residues in the CDR3. From germline, CDR1 is LNHDA and CDR2 SQIVND (reference sequence). The CDR3 sequence is CASMSGFGLSEAFF. The CDR3 region has the DNA TGTGCCAGTATGAGCGGGTTCGGGTTGTCGGAAGCTTTCTTT. The full variable domain, rest sourced from reference TRBV19 and TRBJ1-1, is DGGITQSPKYLFRKEGQNVTLSCEQNLNHDAMYWYRQDPGQGLRLIYYSQIVNDFQKGDIAEGYSVSREKKESFPLTVTSAQKNPTAFYLCASMSGFGLSEAFFGQGTRLTVV.

V gene TRBV29-1 combines with J gene TRBJ1-2, with D tentatively TRBD1 (6 bases). Trimming pared 5 bases from V and 7 bases from J, leaving 11 bases between. CDR3 length equals 11 residues. CDR1 is SQVTM and CDR2 is ANQGSEA in the germline V gene. The CDR3: CSVFHRAGYTF. CDR3 sequence (DNA): TGCAGCGTTTTCCACAGGGCTGGCTACACCTTC.

The J gene is TRBJ2-7, the V gene TRBV27, with D perhaps TRBD2 (5 bases). V was cut by 5 bases and J by 7 bases, with 18 bases left in between. Germline V gene data show CDR1 as MNHEY and CDR2 as SMNVEV (reference sequence). The CDR3 has 14 residues. CDR3: CASSPGIRRNEQYF. The CDR3 coding sequence is TGTGCCAGCAGTCCGGGGATTCGGAGGAATGAGCAGTACTTC.

V gene TRBV11-3 combines with J gene TRBJ1-1; D is uncertain. Germline CDR1 reads SGHNT; CDR2 reads YENEEA. The CDR3 loop spans 13 amino acids. The germline V and J ends were trimmed by 0 bases and 6 bases, with 8 bases remaining between them. CDR3 amino acids: CASSLEPQAEAFF. The CDR3 region has the DNA TGTGCCAGCAGCTTAGAGCCCCAGGCTGAAGCTTTCTTT.

The V call is TRBV27, the J call TRBJ2-7, with 10 bases matching TRBD2. V lost 5 bases, J lost 5 bases, and 6 bases stayed unmatched. Germline V lookup: CDR1 MNHEY, CDR2 SMNVEV (reference sequence). This CDR3 is 14 amino acids long. CDR3 sequence: CASSEREGLNEQYF. In DNA, the CDR3 is TGTGCCAGCAGTGAGCGGGAGGGCCTCAACGAGCAGTACTTC.

The rearrangement joins TRBV27 to TRBJ1-1, with no clear D. CDR3 size: 14 residues. Germline CDR1 reads MNHEY; CDR2 reads SMNVEV (reference sequence). V was cut by 2 bases and J by 4 bases, with 11 bases left in between. The CDR3 DNA reads as TGTGCCAGCAGTTTAGCGGGAGTAGGCACTGAAGCTTTCTTT. Translated: CASSLAGVGTEAFF.

This clone came up a few times. The CDR3 DNA is TGCGCCAGCAGCCAAGATCCGGGGGACACTGAAGCTTTCTTT. The encoded protein is CASSQDPGDTEAFF. The chain has TRBV4-1 and TRBJ1-1; possibly TRBD1 for D (5 bases). Germline V gene data show CDR1 as MGHRA and CDR2 as YSYEKL. The germline V and J ends were trimmed by 0 bases and 3 bases, with 8 bases remaining between them. The CDR3 extends over 14 amino acids.

About this clone: Additional DNA sequences in this sample encode the identical CDR3. The chain joins TRBV27 to TRBJ1-5; possibly TRBD1 for D (6 bases). This CDR3 contains 13 residues. Per germline, CDR1 MNHEY and CDR2 SMNVEV (reference sequence). With 6 bases removed from V and 4 bases from J, the gap between germline ends came to 10 bases. CDR3: CASSLGQNQPQHF. Here the CDR3 DNA reads TGTGCCAGCAGCCTGGGACAAAATCAGCCCCAGCATTTT.

This clone was counted once. CDR3 residues: CASSSSGTVDLQYF. The CDR3 bases are TGTGCCAGCAGTTCCTCCGGGACAGTAGATCTTCAGTACTTC. The rearrangement joins TRBV27 to TRBJ2-7; TRBD1 matches 7 bases. With V trimmed by 4 bases and J by 10 bases, 13 bases remained unmatched. CDR1 is MNHEY and CDR2 is SMNVEV in the germline V gene (reference sequence). The CDR3 consists of 14 residues.

Here the CDR3 reads CASLLAGGTDTQYF. CDR3 coding DNA: TGTGCCAGCTTACTAGCGGGGGGAACAGATACGCAGTATTTT. V usage is TRBV7-2 and J usage is TRBJ2-3; TRBD2 matches 12 bases. Trimming removed 8 bases from V and 3 bases from J; junction bases left unmatched: 3. The CDR3 sequence is 14 residues long. From germline, CDR1 is SGHTA and CDR2 FQGNSA.

The chain links TRBV30 to TRBJ1-1; D gene uncertain. This CDR3 contains 11 residues. Germline V gene sequence: CDR1 GTSNPN, CDR2 SVGIG (reference sequence). The germline V and J ends were trimmed by 0 bases and 8 bases, with 7 bases remaining between them. In DNA form, the CDR3 reads TGTGCCTGGAGTGTACGGGGAGAAGCTTTCTTT. Its protein is CAWSVRGEAFF.

This clone was seen just once. The chain joins TRBV30 to TRBJ1-2; tentative D call: TRBD1 (5 bases). Trimming removed 4 bases from V and 5 bases from J, with 17 bases in between. From germline, CDR1 is GTSNPN and CDR2 SVGIG (reference sequence). The CDR3 runs to 14 residues. The CDR3 DNA reads as TGTGCCTGGAATCCCCAGGGTCCTCAATATGGCTACACCTTC. Encoded protein: CAWNPQGPQYGYTF.